Shown below are 26 T cell receptor beta chains from a single sample sequenced in a study of cytomegalovirus exposure and HLA in healthy donors. Primers for the PCR totalled 60 Vbeta and 13 Jbeta. The protocol was immunoSEQ multiplex PCR, while the TCRdb copy is restricted to in-frame clones and leaves out a portion. In the table there are fewer than 250,000 clones, 70% to 85% of which are singletons. The specimen sequenced was PBMCs. These TCRs come from a man in his forties in good health and CMV-seropositive.

The chain carries TRBV7-3 and TRBJ2-2; maybe TRBD2 (5 bases). The CDR3 runs 12 residues. Germline V gene lookup returns CDR1 SGHTA and CDR2 FQGTGA. The V and J ends lost 5 bases and 14 bases respectively, with 15 bases between them. In DNA, the CDR3 is TGTGCCAGCAGCCCGGCGGGTTCGGAACTGTTTTTT. Encoded protein: CASSPAGSELFF.

V is TRBV6-1 and J is TRBJ2-3, with D possibly matching TRBD2 (6 bases). The length of the CDR3 is 12 residues. CDR1 and CDR2 from the germline V gene are MNHNS and SASEGT. Trimming cost V 8 bases and J 2 bases, with 8 bases left between them. The CDR3 reads CASAGNTDTQYF. CDR3 nucleotides: TGTGCCAGCGCGGGGAACACAGATACGCAGTATTTT.

This chain connects TRBV6-5 to TRBJ1-2; D call uncertain. The germline V and J ends were trimmed by 0 bases and 4 bases, with 6 bases remaining between them. Germline CDR1 and CDR2: MNHEY and SVGAGI. The CDR3 consists of 13 residues. CDR3 region: CASSYSASYGYTF. In DNA form, the CDR3 reads TGTGCCAGCAGTTACTCTGCTAGCTATGGCTACACCTTC.

V and J are TRBV30 and TRBJ2-7, with a tentative D call TRBD2 (6 bases). CDR3 length: 16 residues. In germline, CDR1 is GTSNPN, CDR2 SVGIG (reference sequence). V was trimmed by 2 bases and J by 7 bases, leaving 24 bases between them. The CDR3 sequence is CAWSLGGPGRIGEQYF. CDR3 DNA: TGTGCCTGGAGTTTGGGAGGTCCAGGGCGAATTGGGGAGCAGTACTTC.

This chain connects TRBV5-1 to TRBJ2-6; D call uncertain. Trimming shortened V by 0 bases and J by 0 bases, and 7 bases separated the two germline ends. Germline V lookup: CDR1 SGHRS, CDR2 YFSETQ. The CDR3 length is 16 residues. The CDR3 bases are TGCGCCAGCAGCTTGGGAGACATCTCTGGGGCCAACGTCCTGACTTTC. Translating gives CASSLGDISGANVLTF. Drawing the rest from reference TRBV5-1 and TRBJ2-6, the complete variable domain is KAGVTQTPRYLIKTRGQQVTLSCSPISGHRSVSWYQQTPGQGLQFLFEYFSETQRNKGNFPGRFSGRQFSNSRSEMNVSTLELGDSALYLCASSLGDISGANVLTFGAGSRLTVL.

The chain combines TRBV2 with TRBJ1-2; 7 nucleotides agree with TRBD1. J lost 3 bases, V lost 4 bases, and 8 bases had no gene match. Germline CDR1 SNHLY, CDR2 FYNNEI. The length of the CDR3 is 15 residues. CDR3 region: CASSGLRDSDYGYTF. DNA for the CDR3: TGTGCCAGCAGTGGCCTCAGGGACAGCGACTATGGCTACACCTTC.

This clone came up a few times. The V call is TRBV7-3, the J call TRBJ1-5; D is possibly TRBD1 (6 bases). V lost 5 bases to trimming and J lost 4 bases, with 12 bases between them. The CDR3 runs 14 residues. CDR1 is SGHTA and CDR2 is FQGTGA in the germline V gene. The CDR3 DNA reads as TGTGCCAGCAGCCGGGACACCAAAAATCAGCCCCAGCATTTT. Translation gives CASSRDTKNQPQHF.

The CDR3 DNA is TGTGCCAGCAGTCTCCCGGGGGACAGGGGGGACACTGAAGCTTTCTTT. This encodes CASSLPGDRGDTEAFF. The chain employs TRBV28 and TRBJ1-1, with TRBD1 identical over 11 bases. Germline loops: CDR1 MDHEN, CDR2 SYDVKM. The CDR3 is 16 amino acids. V gave up 5 bases and J gave up 3 bases; unmatched junction bases: 8.

This clone was seen more than once but under ten times. At the DNA level, this CDR3 is encoded by other sequences in the same sample as well. The J gene is TRBJ1-6, the V gene TRBV10-3; weak D call: TRBD1 (5 bases). Germline V CDR1 and CDR2: ENHRY, SYGVKD. This CDR3 is 17 amino acids long. Trimming left V 3 bases short and J 0 bases short, with 12 bases between. The CDR3 loop is CAISESADSSYNSPLHF. Here the CDR3 DNA reads TGTGCCATCAGTGAATCGGCAGACAGCTCCTATAATTCACCCCTCCACTTT.

The genes are TRBV10-2 and TRBJ2-5, with a possible D match to TRBD1 (5 bases). The length of the CDR3 is 14 residues. V dropped 7 bases and J dropped 1 base, with 13 bases sitting between them. Germline CDR1 and CDR2: WSHSY and SAAADI. The CDR3 reads CASTEGQAQETQYF. The CDR3 DNA is TGCGCCAGCACCGAAGGACAAGCCCAAGAGACCCAGTACTTC.

The count of this clone is one. This chain links TRBV4-1 with TRBJ2-4; 12 bases align to TRBD2. CDR3 size: 16 residues. The trim removed 1 base at V and 10 bases at J, leaving 8 bases unmatched. Germline assignment: CDR1 MGHRA and CDR2 YSYEKL. The CDR3 here is CASSQVLAGGPVIQYF. CDR3 bases: TGCGCCAGCAGCCAAGTTCTAGCGGGGGGGCCAGTTATTCAGTACTTC.

The chain joins TRBV2 to TRBJ2-7; D possibly corresponds to TRBD1 (5 bases). The CDR3 is 12 residues long. V was trimmed by 6 bases and J by 4 bases, leaving 10 bases between them. Germline CDR1 and CDR2: SNHLY and FYNNEI. CDR3 protein: CASSLDRYEQYF. As DNA, the CDR3 is TGTGCCAGCAGCCTCGACAGATACGAGCAGTACTTC.

The CDR3 region has the DNA TGCGCCAGCAGCTTGTCTAGCGGGAGCCCCGCGGATACGCAGTATTTT. This gives the protein CASSLSSGSPADTQYF. The chain links TRBV5-1 to TRBJ2-3, with TRBD2 identical over 10 bases. Germline lookup yields CDR1 SGHRS and CDR2 YFSETQ. Unmatched junction bases numbered 8, after V lost 1 base and J lost 6 bases. The length of the CDR3 is 16 residues.

This chain joins TRBV21-1 and TRBJ1-1. TRBV21-1 is labeled a pseudogene. This CDR3 comprises 13 residues. Written as DNA, the CDR3 is TGTGCCAGCAGCGGCCGGGATCCAACTGAAGCTTTCTTT. Translation gives CASSGRDPTEAFF.

V usage is TRBV25-1 and J usage is TRBJ1-4; D is uncertain. Germline-derived CDR1 and CDR2 are MGHDK and SYGVNS. The CDR3 is 15 residues long. The V gene lost 2 bases and the J gene lost 5 bases, with 12 bases spanning the gap. The CDR3 DNA reads TGTGCCAGCAGTGAAAGTGTGAGGGTCAATGAAAAACTGTTTTTT. Residues: CASSESVRVNEKLFF.

The gene calls are TRBV29-1 and TRBJ2-7, with unresolved D. This CDR3 is built from 13 residues. Looked up from germline, CDR1 is SQVTM and CDR2 is ANQGSEA. The germline V and J ends were trimmed by 4 bases and 3 bases, with 13 bases remaining between them. The CDR3 is CSVGDASGYEQYF. For the CDR3, the DNA is TGCAGCGTTGGTGACGCGTCGGGCTACGAGCAGTACTTC.

The chain carries TRBV29-1 and TRBJ1-5; the match to TRBD1 covers 7 bases. Germline V gives CDR1 SQVTM, CDR2 ANQGSEA. The CDR3 sequence is 14 residues long. Trimming cost V 5 bases and J 3 bases; bases outside gene matches: 7. CDR3 coding DNA: TGCAGCGTTCTTACAGGGGCTACCAATCAGCCCCAGCATTTT. Translating it yields CSVLTGATNQPQHF.

V usage is TRBV27 and J usage is TRBJ1-5; the D gene is possibly TRBD1 (6 bases). There are 12 residues in the CDR3. Trimming cost V 8 bases and J 8 bases, with 13 bases left between them. Germline V gene sequence: CDR1 MNHEY, CDR2 SMNVEV (reference sequence). The CDR3 sequence is CASGGLAEPQHF. CDR3 nucleotides: TGTGCCAGCGGGGGCTTGGCGGAGCCCCAGCATTTT.

V is TRBV18 and J is TRBJ1-6, with 7 bases matching TRBD1. The CDR3 is made up of 17 amino acids. Trimming at V came to 5 bases and at J to 10 bases, leaving 17 bases not matched to a gene. Germline V lookup: CDR1 KGHSH, CDR2 LQKENI. The CDR3 here is CASSSTGTDLSVSPLHF. The CDR3 nucleotides are TGTGCCAGCTCATCCACCGGGACAGACCTGAGTGTATCACCCCTCCACTTT.

This clone was detected only once. This rearrangement joins TRBV11-2 to TRBJ2-1, with 7 bases matching TRBD2. The V gene end was trimmed by 5 bases and the J gene end by 3 bases; junction bases not matched to a gene: 10. CDR3 length: 16 residues. Germline V CDR1 and CDR2: SGHAT, FQNNGV. CDR3 coding DNA: TGTGCCAGCAGCCAATGGGGGACTACCTACTACAATGAGCAGTTCTTC. It yields the protein CASSQWGTTYYNEQFF.

The gene calls are TRBV19 and TRBJ1-1; a weak D match, TRBD1 (6 bases). CDR3 length: 15 residues. Trimming removed 6 bases at V and 1 base at J, with 15 bases between. Germline values: CDR1 LNHDA, CDR2 SQIVND (reference sequence). The DNA for the CDR3 is TGTGCCAGTAGGATTCGGGGGGCGACGAACACTGAAGCTTTCTTT. Encoded protein: CASRIRGATNTEAFF.

This clone was detected once. The CDR3 loop reads CASSRQNAYEQYF. The CDR3 DNA is TGTGCCAGCAGCAGACAGAATGCCTACGAGCAGTACTTC. V gene TRBV7-9 combines with J gene TRBJ2-7; D may be TRBD1 (5 bases). The CDR3 is 13 residues long. Per the germline V gene, CDR1 is SEHNR and CDR2 is FQNEAQ (reference sequence). The V gene lost 5 bases and the J gene lost 2 bases, with 10 bases spanning the gap.

This chain links TRBV7-3 with TRBJ2-5; tentative D call: TRBD2 (7 bases). The CDR3 totals 16 residues. Germline CDR1 SGHTA, CDR2 FQGTGA. The V gene lost 5 bases and the J gene lost 0 bases, with 16 bases spanning the gap. CDR3 in amino acids: CASSLGRGRDQETQYF. CDR3 coding DNA: TGTGCCAGCAGCCTTGGTAGGGGGAGGGACCAAGAGACCCAGTACTTC.

The chain links TRBV6-1 to TRBJ2-1; D ambiguous. The CDR3 has 14 amino acids. V lost 6 bases to trimming and J lost 2 bases, with 11 bases between them. Germline V gene lookup returns CDR1 MNHNS and CDR2 SASEGT. The CDR3 spells CASSPSSAYNEQFF. In nucleotides, the CDR3 is TGTGCCAGCAGCCCCTCTTCGGCCTACAATGAGCAGTTCTTC.

This sequence joins TRBV5-4 and TRBJ1-2, with 7 bases aligning to TRBD1. V was clipped by 1 base and J by 7 bases; unmatched bases: 7. The length of the CDR3 is 14 residues. Germline V gene sequence: CDR1 SGHNT, CDR2 YYREEE (reference sequence). The CDR3 DNA reads as TGTGCCAGCAGCTTGAACAGGGGAAAGAGTGGCTACACCTTC. It translates to CASSLNRGKSGYTF.

The rearrangement joins TRBV13 to TRBJ2-5; D perhaps matches TRBD2 (6 bases). There are 15 residues in the CDR3. With 2 bases removed from V and 0 bases from J, the gap between germline ends came to 10 bases. Germline V lookup: CDR1 PRHDT, CDR2 FYEKMQ (reference sequence). In nucleotides, the CDR3 is TGTGCCAGCAGCTTACTTGGGGGGAACCAAGAGACCCAGTACTTC. It yields the protein CASSLLGGNQETQYF.